A selection of T cell receptor beta chains follows, all from one sample in a study of T-cell memory formation after mild COVID-19. TCRdb independently ran MiXCR on the 5' RACE reads; one entry per CDR3 protein. Of hundreds of thousands of distinct CDR3 sequences detected, approximately 21% appear once; the ten largest clones hold about 8.2%. Sequencing was carried out using PBMCs or a T cell subset sorted from them (not recorded which). These receptors came from an adult woman who had mild COVID-19 (a few samples of this study predate the infection). Cell type and time point are not known. The CDR3 runs from the conserved cysteine through the conserved F or W. The D gene is left open where the match is weak. Rows give clone size only sometimes, using once, few, many, or a class for an expanded clone.

CDR3aa	CDR3nt	abundance	d_gene	v_gene	j_gene
CASSQVGLAGKETQYF	TGCGCCAGCAGCCAGGTGGGACTAGCGGGGAAAGAGACCCAGTACTTC	NA	TRBD2	TRBV4-1	TRBJ2-5
CASRGNNYGYTF	TGTGCCAGCAGGGGGAATAACTATGGCTACACCTTC	NA	NA	TRBV2	TRBJ1-2
CASSQGGLAARGRDTQYF	TGTGCCAGCAGCCAAGGGGGACTAGCGGCGAGGGGGAGAGATACGCAGTATTTT	NA	TRBD2	TRBV3-1	TRBJ2-3
CASSLDLAGAYNEQFF	TGCGCCAGCAGCTTGGACCTAGCGGGAGCCTACAATGAGCAGTTCTTC	NA	TRBD2	TRBV5-1	TRBJ2-1
CATLAGGYNEQFF	TGTGCCACCCTAGCGGGAGGGTACAATGAGCAGTTCTTC	NA	TRBD2	TRBV5-4	TRBJ2-1
CSVVDRDIEQFF	TGCAGCGTTGTCGACAGGGATATTGAGCAGTTCTTC	NA	TRBD1	TRBV29-1	TRBJ2-1
CASSEVRNSPLHF	TGTGCCAGCAGTGAAGTGCGGAATTCACCCCTCCACTTT	NA	NA	TRBV6-1	TRBJ1-6
CASRSGSDTQYF	TGTGCCAGCAGGTCCGGTTCAGATACGCAGTATTTT	few	NA	TRBV12-3/TRBV12-4	TRBJ2-3
CASSVGLADYNEQFF	TGTGCCAGCAGCGTTGGACTAGCGGACTACAATGAGCAGTTCTTC	many	TRBD2	TRBV5-1	TRBJ2-1
CASSLIRGWNTEAFF	TGTGCCAGCAGCTTGATTAGAGGATGGAACACTGAAGCTTTCTTT	NA	NA	TRBV5-6	TRBJ1-1
CASSSLAGGPREQYF	TGTGCCAGCAGCTCCCTAGCGGGAGGGCCACGGGAGCAGTACTTC	few	TRBD2	TRBV12-3/TRBV12-4	TRBJ2-7
CASSPWRDRTEAFF	TGTGCCAGCTCACCATGGAGGGATAGGACTGAAGCTTTCTTT	NA	NA	TRBV18	TRBJ1-1
CASSSTTAPTRGYTF	TGTGCCAGCAGTTCCACGACAGCTCCGACTCGTGGCTACACCTTC	NA	NA	TRBV27	TRBJ1-2
CATSDLEGMSTGELFF	TGTGCCACCAGTGATTTGGAGGGCATGAGCACCGGGGAGCTGTTTTTT	NA	NA	TRBV24-1	TRBJ2-2
CASSLVTGSETQYF	TGTGCCAGCAGTTTAGTTACAGGCTCGGAGACCCAGTACTTC	few	NA	TRBV12-3/TRBV12-4	TRBJ2-5
CSASRNEAFF	TGCAGTGCTAGTCGGAATGAAGCTTTCTTT	many	NA	TRBV20-1	TRBJ1-1
CSVIRDYEQYF	TGCAGCGTGATCCGGGACTACGAGCAGTACTTC	NA	NA	TRBV29-1	TRBJ2-7
CSAQFRAPYEQYF	TGCAGTGCCCAATTCCGGGCGCCCTACGAGCAGTACTTC	NA	NA	TRBV20-1	TRBJ2-7